This T cell receptor (beta chain) was captured by sequencing in a study of molecular identifiers for immune sequencing clone quantification. Study-level findings and limits: A single cell's spiked Jurkat TCR RNA was reportedly detectable among fewer than 1.1 million naive cells. In CMV-specific effectors, clones above 20 copies held over 99% of molecules; naive, under 1%.

The sorting of naive CD8 T cells used the CD8+CD4-CCR7+CD45RA+ phenotype. Bulk TCR library preparation followed previously described methods with listed TCR primers. MiXCR, applied by TCRdb to the PCR reads, yields one record per CDR3 protein. The table has just under 650,000 distinct CDR3 sequences, roughly 21% seen once. With respect to this clonotype: The antigen is unknown.

The sequence was collected from a human donor in good health. Some libraries in this study had Jurkat cell RNA spiked in. The sequenced sample consisted of naive CD8+ T cells from blood, with Jurkat cell RNA spiked in. Subset denoted: FACS-sorted CD8+CD4-CCR7+CD45RA+ naive T cells.

CDR3 in DNA: TGTGCCAGCAGCCAAGATCGTGGGACACCCTGGTCCTACGAGCAGTACTTC. Its protein is CASSQDRGTPWSYEQYF. The genes are TRBV4-2 and TRBJ2-7; D may be TRBD1 (6 bases). Trimming took 0 bases from V and 1 from J, leaving 16 bases between them. This CDR3 is 17 amino acids long. Germline V gene sequence: CDR1 LGHNA, CDR2 YNFKEQ.